One and the same sample provided the 13 T cell receptor beta chains below, sequenced in a study of blood T cell repertoires in COVID-19. Only in-frame clones appear in the TCRdb table, and some are missing; sequencing was by immunoSEQ multiplex PCR. The repertoire holds a few hundred thousand clones, more than 85% seen once, with approximately 3% in the top ten. The specimen sequenced was PBMCs or T cells enriched from blood (not recorded which). All receptors derive from a woman aged 25 to 39 who had recovered from COVID-19.

CDR3 DNA sequence: TGTGCCAGTAGTAGCAACAGGGTTTCCTACGAGCAGTACTTC. The encoded protein is CASSSNRVSYEQYF. The chain links TRBV19 to TRBJ2-7; perhaps TRBD1 as D (6 bases). Looked up from germline, CDR1 is LNHDA and CDR2 is SQIVND (reference sequence). The length of the CDR3 is 14 residues. Trimming stripped 4 bases from V and 1 base from J, with 11 bases between.

The chain employs TRBV19 and TRBJ1-1; D not resolved. The CDR3 covers 13 residues. V gave up 8 bases and J gave up 3 bases, with 13 bases separating them. The V gene's germline CDR1 is LNHDA and CDR2 SQIVND (reference sequence). CDR3 nucleotide sequence: TGTGCCAGTTCCCGGCGGGATTACACTGAAGCTTTCTTT. The encoded protein is CASSRRDYTEAFF.

This clone has a handful of counts. V gene TRBV6-4 combines with J gene TRBJ2-5; tentative D call: TRBD1 (6 bases). With 5 bases removed from V and 6 bases from J, the gap between germline ends came to 28 bases. Germline assignment: CDR1 MRHNA and CDR2 SNTAGT. This CDR3 region has 18 residues. The CDR3 nucleotides read TGTGCCAGCAGTAAACTAAGACAGGCTCCAAGGCATATCAAGACCCAGTACTTC. Translated, it gives CASSKLRQAPRHIKTQYF.

The chain has TRBV7-9 and TRBJ2-7, with 15 bases lining up with TRBD2. J lost 1 base, V lost 4 bases, and 2 bases had no gene match. The CDR3 sequence is 16 residues long. CDR1 and CDR2 from the germline V gene are SEHNR and FQNEAQ (reference sequence). CDR3 coding DNA: TGTGCCAGCAGCTATGGGACTAGCGGGGGGTCCTACGAGCAGTACTTC. It is translated as CASSYGTSGGSYEQYF.

The CDR3 bases are TGCGCCAGCAGCCTAAGCGGATCGGCGGGCCTAAGCTCCTACAATGAGCAGTTCTTC. Its translation is CASSLSGSAGLSSYNEQFF. The rearrangement uses TRBV5-1 and TRBJ2-1; D possibly corresponds to TRBD2 (5 bases). Germline CDR1 reads SGHRS; CDR2 reads YFSETQ. V lost 4 bases and J 0 bases, leaving 23 bases between the germline ends. The CDR3 length is 19 residues.

The gene calls are TRBV28 and TRBJ1-5, with 9 bases that match TRBD1. This CDR3 is 14 amino acids long. CDR1 is MDHEN and CDR2 is SYDVKM in the germline V gene. The V gene end was trimmed by 8 bases and the J gene end by 6 bases; junction bases not matched to a gene: 8. The CDR3 here is CASSTQGASQPQHF. The DNA for the CDR3 is TGTGCCAGCTCTACACAGGGGGCTAGTCAGCCCCAGCATTTT. Combining the CDR3 with reference TRBV28 and TRBJ1-5 gives the whole variable domain DVKVTQSSRYLVKRTGEKVFLECVQDMDHENMFWYRQDPGLGLRLIYFSYDVKMKEKGDIPEGYSVSREKKERFSLILESASTNQTSMYLCASSTQGASQPQHFGDGTRLSIL.

This clone was detected only a few times. The chain uses TRBV18 and TRBJ1-4; D is possibly TRBD1 (6 bases). The CDR3 consists of 18 residues. Looked up from germline, CDR1 is KGHSH and CDR2 is LQKENI. The V end was cut by 3 bases, the J end by 4 bases, with 21 bases between. The CDR3, as DNA: TGTGCCAGCTCACCCTCCGGACAGCCTAGAAACTTTAATGAAAAACTGTTTTTT. The encoded protein is CASSPSGQPRNFNEKLFF.

This clone was seen just once. This chain connects TRBV6-5 to TRBJ2-5; TRBD2 aligns across 11 bases. The CDR3 totals 15 residues. Germline V gives CDR1 MNHEY, CDR2 SVGAGI. With 7 bases clipped from V and 4 bases from J, the junction kept 8 bases outside the gene matches. CDR3 coding DNA: TGTGCCAGCACTCTGACCGGGACTAGCGGAGAGACCCAGTACTTC. Residues: CASTLTGTSGETQYF.

This chain links TRBV5-4 with TRBJ1-1; D gene unclear. Looked up from germline, CDR1 is SGHNT and CDR2 is YYREEE (reference sequence). CDR3 length: 15 amino acids. Trimming left V 0 bases short and J 0 bases short, with 9 bases between. The CDR3 reads CASSLELPMNTEAFF. In DNA, the CDR3 is TGTGCCAGCAGCTTGGAGCTACCGATGAACACTGAAGCTTTCTTT.

V and J are TRBV19 and TRBJ2-7; TRBD2 might be the D (5 bases). The CDR3 is 15 residues long. The germline V and J ends were trimmed by 6 bases and 0 bases, with 15 bases remaining between them. Germline CDR1 reads LNHDA; CDR2 reads SQIVND (reference sequence). CDR3 bases: TGTGCCAGTAGCCCTCGGACTGGGGACTCCTACGAGCAGTACTTC. This translates into CASSPRTGDSYEQYF. The variable domain in full, with the rest retrieved from reference TRBV19 and TRBJ2-7, is DGGITQSPKYLFRKEGQNVTLSCEQNLNHDAMYWYRQDPGQGLRLIYYSQIVNDFQKGDIAEGYSVSREKKESFPLTVTSAQKNPTAFYLCASSPRTGDSYEQYFGPGTRLTVT.

The V and J genes are TRBV14 and TRBJ2-3, with D hard to call. Trimming took off 4 bases at V and 4 bases at J, with 9 bases between the two ends. The CDR3 loop spans 13 amino acids. The germline CDR1 and CDR2 sequences are SGHDN and FVKESK. The CDR3 DNA sequence: TGTGCCAGCAGCCCGACAATTTCAGATACGCAGTATTTT. It yields the protein CASSPTISDTQYF.

V and J are TRBV19 and TRBJ2-7; 11 bases map to TRBD2. J gave up 0 bases and V 6 bases, and 4 bases lay outside the gene matches. The germline V gene encodes CDR1 LNHDA and CDR2 SQIVND (reference sequence). CDR3 length: 15 residues. CDR3 in DNA: TGTGCCAGTAGCTTCACTAGCGGGAGCTCCTACGAGCAGTACTTC. Translation: CASSFTSGSSYEQYF. The whole variable domain, remainder taken from reference TRBV19 and TRBJ2-7, is DGGITQSPKYLFRKEGQNVTLSCEQNLNHDAMYWYRQDPGQGLRLIYYSQIVNDFQKGDIAEGYSVSREKKESFPLTVTSAQKNPTAFYLCASSFTSGSSYEQYFGPGTRLTVT.

The gene calls are TRBV9 and TRBJ1-2; the D is unclear. Per the germline V gene, CDR1 is SGDLS and CDR2 is YYNGEE. The CDR3 contains 12 residues. V was clipped by 0 bases and J by 6 bases, with 6 bases between them. CDR3 sequence: CASSVGPNGYTF. CDR3 DNA sequence: TGTGCCAGCAGCGTAGGTCCTAATGGCTACACCTTC.